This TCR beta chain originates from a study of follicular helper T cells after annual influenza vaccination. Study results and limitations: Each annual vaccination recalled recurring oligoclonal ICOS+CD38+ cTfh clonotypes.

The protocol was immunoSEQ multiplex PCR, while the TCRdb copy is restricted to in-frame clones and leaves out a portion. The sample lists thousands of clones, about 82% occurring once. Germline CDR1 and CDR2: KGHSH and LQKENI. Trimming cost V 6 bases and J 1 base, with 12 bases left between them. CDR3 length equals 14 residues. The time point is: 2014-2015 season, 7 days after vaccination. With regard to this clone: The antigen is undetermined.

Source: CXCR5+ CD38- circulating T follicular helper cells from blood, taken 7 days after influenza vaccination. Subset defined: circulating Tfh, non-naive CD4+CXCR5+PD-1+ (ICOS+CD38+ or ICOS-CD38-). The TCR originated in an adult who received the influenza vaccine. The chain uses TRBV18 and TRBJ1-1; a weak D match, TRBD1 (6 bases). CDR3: CASSQGQANTEAFF. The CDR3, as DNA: TGTGCCAGCTCCCAGGGACAAGCGAACACTGAAGCTTTCTTT. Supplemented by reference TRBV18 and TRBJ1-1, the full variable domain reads NAGVMQNPRHLVRRRGQEARLRCSPMKGHSHVYWYRQLPEEGLKFMVYLQKENIIDESGMPKERFSAEFPKEGPSILRIQQVVRGDSAAYFCASSQGQANTEAFFGQGTRLTVV.